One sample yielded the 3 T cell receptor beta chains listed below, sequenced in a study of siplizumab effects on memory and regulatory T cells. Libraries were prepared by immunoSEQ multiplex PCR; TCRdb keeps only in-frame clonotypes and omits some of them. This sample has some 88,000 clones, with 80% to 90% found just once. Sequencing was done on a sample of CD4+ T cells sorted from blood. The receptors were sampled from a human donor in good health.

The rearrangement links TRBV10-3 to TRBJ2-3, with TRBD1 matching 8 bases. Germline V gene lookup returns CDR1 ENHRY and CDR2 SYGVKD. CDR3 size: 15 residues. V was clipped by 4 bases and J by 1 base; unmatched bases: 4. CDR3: CAISGPGQGTDTQYF. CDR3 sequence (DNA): TGTGCCATCAGTGGACCGGGACAGGGCACAGATACGCAGTATTTT.

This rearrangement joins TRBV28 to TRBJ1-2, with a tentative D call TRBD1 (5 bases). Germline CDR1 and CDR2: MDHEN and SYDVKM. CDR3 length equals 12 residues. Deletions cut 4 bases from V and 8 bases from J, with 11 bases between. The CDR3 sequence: CASSSQGRGYTF. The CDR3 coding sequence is TGTGCCAGCAGTTCCCAGGGTCGGGGCTACACCTTC.

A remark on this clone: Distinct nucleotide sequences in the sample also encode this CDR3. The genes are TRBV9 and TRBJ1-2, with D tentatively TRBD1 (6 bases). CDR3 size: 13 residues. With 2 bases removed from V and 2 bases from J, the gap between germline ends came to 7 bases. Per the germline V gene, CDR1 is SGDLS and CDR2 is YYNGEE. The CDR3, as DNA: TGTGCCAGCAGCGTCGACAGGAACTATGGCTACACCTTC. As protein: CASSVDRNYGYTF. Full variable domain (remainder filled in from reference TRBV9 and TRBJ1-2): DSGVTQTPKHLITATGQRVTLRCSPRSGDLSVYWYQQSLDQGLQFLIQYYNGEERAKGNILERFSAQQFPDLHSELNLSSLELGDSALYFCASSVDRNYGYTFGSGTRLTVV.